Only a few counts were recorded for the clone carrying this T cell receptor (beta chain). Its antigen is unidentified. Looked up from germline, CDR1 is LNHDA and CDR2 is SQIVND (reference sequence). This CDR3 is 17 amino acids long. V was clipped by 2 bases and J by 4 bases; unmatched bases: 9. These data are taken from a study of regulatory T cells in long-lasting Graves disease. General study results and limits: Reduced TCR diversity was observed in persistent Graves' patients versus newly diagnosed patients. Favored gene segments in persistent disease were TRBV28, TRBJ1-2 and TRBJ2-5.

Time point given: persistent/refractory GD, antithyroid drugs over 5 years with positive TRAb. The TCR library was prepared using RNA isolated from PBMCs. Relying on iRepertoire HTBI primers and Arm-PCR of CDR3 regions, the team built TCR beta libraries. In TCRdb, the multiplex PCR reads were re-called with MiXCR into one record per CDR3 protein. The sample records under 450,000 distinct CDR3 sequences, 20% to 25% being singletons. This TCR derives from a woman between 40 and 50 years old with Graves disease. The specimen comprised peripheral blood mononuclear cells (PBMCs), sampled when the disease was refractory, from a patient treated with antithyroid drugs. This chain uses TRBV19 with TRBJ2-1; the match to TRBD2 covers 9 bases. This CDR3 is CASSIYSASGEYNEQFF. The CDR3 DNA is TGTGCCAGTAGTATATATTCGGCTAGCGGGGAGTACAATGAGCAGTTCTTC.